This entry lists 5 T cell receptor beta chains sequenced from one sample in a study of identical twins. TCRdb passed the 5' RACE reads through MiXCR, listing each CDR3 protein once. The repertoire holds some 260,000 distinct CDR3 sequences, about 14% seen once, with around 8.9% in the top ten. Sequenced sample: memory (CD45RO+) T cells sorted from blood. These receptor sequences come from a woman between 18 and 29 years old in good health.

This clonotype was found a few times. The gene calls are TRBV7-9 and TRBJ2-2; D not certain. V was trimmed by 2 bases and J by 5 bases, leaving 12 bases between them. The CDR3 totals 15 residues. Germline V lookup: CDR1 SEHNR, CDR2 FQNEAQ (reference sequence). The CDR3 nucleotides are TGTGCCAGCAGCTTATCTACACATCCAACCGGGGAGCTGTTTTTT. Its translation: CASSLSTHPTGELFF. The entire variable domain, with the rest obtained from reference TRBV7-9 and TRBJ2-2, is as follows: DTGVSQNPRHKITKRGQNVTFRCDPISEHNRLYWYRQTLGQGPEFLTYFQNEAQLEKSRLLSDRFSAERPKGSFSTLEIQRTEQGDSAMYLCASSLSTHPTGELFFGEGSRLTVL.

The chain employs TRBV10-3 and TRBJ1-1; 7 nucleotides match TRBD1. The germline V gene encodes CDR1 ENHRY and CDR2 SYGVKD. Unmatched junction bases numbered 9, after V lost 6 bases and J lost 5 bases. The CDR3 is made up of 14 amino acids. The CDR3 bases are TGTGCCATCAGGGGACAGTCAGTAACAACTGAAGCTTTCTTT. It encodes CAIRGQSVTTEAFF.

V gene TRBV7-2 combines with J gene TRBJ2-5; D might be TRBD1 or TRBD2, each matching 5 bases. The CDR3 spans 16 residues. Trimming left V 1 base short and J 5 bases short, with 17 bases between. In germline, CDR1 is SGHTA, CDR2 FQGNSA. CDR3 sequence reads: CASSLVRDPLGETQYF. The DNA for the CDR3 is TGTGCCAGCAGCTTAGTAAGGGACCCCTTAGGGGAGACCCAGTACTTC.

This clonotype showed up just a few times. The chain combines TRBV5-1 with TRBJ2-7, with D perhaps matching TRBD1 (5 bases). The CDR3 totals 15 residues. V lost 3 bases to trimming and J lost 6 bases, with 19 bases between them. CDR1 and CDR2 from the germline V gene are SGHRS and YFSETQ. CDR3: CASSSGPHSRGEQYF. The CDR3 region has the DNA TGCGCCAGCAGCTCAGGGCCCCATTCACGCGGCGAGCAGTACTTC.

This clonotype turned up a few times. The chain combines TRBV20-1 with TRBJ2-7, with 7 bases fitting TRBD1. CDR3 length equals 14 residues. CDR1 and CDR2 (germline): DFQATT, SNEGSKA (reference sequence). Trimming took 2 bases from V and 0 from J; bases not matched to a gene: 4. This chain's CDR3 is CSARKGATSYEQYF. The DNA of the CDR3 is TGCAGTGCTAGAAAGGGGGCAACCTCCTACGAGCAGTACTTC.